This T cell receptor beta chain comes out of a study of shared clonotypes between healthy human individuals. Germline assignment: CDR1 GTSNPN and CDR2 SVGIG (reference sequence). The V gene lost 4 bases and the J gene lost 3 bases, with 13 bases spanning the gap. This CDR3 region has 14 residues. A word on this clone: The antigen remains undetermined.

Whole-study results and caveats: Generally, estimated richness proved larger in naive subsets than it did in memory subsets. Incompleteness in sorted-subset sequencing, despite large depth, was shown by rarefaction.

The data were produced by immunoSEQ multiplex PCR, yet TCRdb's version contains in-frame clones alone and is incomplete. The sample lists a few million clones, roughly 93% seen once, with about 0.39% in the top ten. The TCR was taken from a man between 18 and 35 years old in good health. Some clones in this sample may be carry-over from other donors' samples. The chain uses TRBV30 and TRBJ1-3, with TRBD1 as a possible D gene (5 bases). The sample consisted of naive CD4+ T cells from PBMCs. Subset denoted: CD45RA+ positively selected. The CDR3 nucleotides read TGTGCCTGGATGGCAGGGATATTTGGAAACACCATATATTTT. It yields the protein CAWMAGIFGNTIYF.